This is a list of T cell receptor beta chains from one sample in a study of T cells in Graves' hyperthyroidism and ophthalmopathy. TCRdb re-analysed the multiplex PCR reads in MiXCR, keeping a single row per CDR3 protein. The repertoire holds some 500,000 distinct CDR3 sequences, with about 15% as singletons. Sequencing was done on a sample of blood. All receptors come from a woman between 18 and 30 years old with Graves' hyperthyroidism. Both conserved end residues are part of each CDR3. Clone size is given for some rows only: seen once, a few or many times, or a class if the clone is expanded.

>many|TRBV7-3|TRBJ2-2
CASSLRLAGGTGELFF
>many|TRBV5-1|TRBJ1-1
CASSLVSGSTEAFF
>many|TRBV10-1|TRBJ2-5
CASSPGSGETQYF
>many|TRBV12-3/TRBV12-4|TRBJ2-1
CASSLGASGINNEQFF
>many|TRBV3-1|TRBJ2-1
CASSQNLYEQFF
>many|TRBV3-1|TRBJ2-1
CASSQVDGAGNEQFF
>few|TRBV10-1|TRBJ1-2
CASSESIGTQSYGYTF
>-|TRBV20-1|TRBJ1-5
CSAASYSNQPQHF
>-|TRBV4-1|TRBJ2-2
CASSQDETGELFF
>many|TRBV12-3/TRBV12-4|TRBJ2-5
CASSLWGRGETQYF
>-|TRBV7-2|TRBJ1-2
CASSHEGVGYTF
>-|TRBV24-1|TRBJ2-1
CATSGMDSLTLNNEQFF
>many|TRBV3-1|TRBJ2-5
CASSQGMTVGGETQYF
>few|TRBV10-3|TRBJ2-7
CAIKPQAGAYEQYF
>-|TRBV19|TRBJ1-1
CASSIGRSSTEAFF
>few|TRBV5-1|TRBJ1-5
CASSWGQGGQPQHF
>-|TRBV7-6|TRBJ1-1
CASSPIPGQGPGTEAFF
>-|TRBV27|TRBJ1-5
CASSEQGANNQPQHF